The entry below describes one T cell receptor (beta chain). The data belong to a study of human T cells and chemical hapten exposure. Study-level information: Patients additionally received therapeutic doses of diphenylcyclopropenone on the scalp once a week, and this continued throughout the approximately 25-week study. Once 0.01% DPC had been applied to the upper back by patch test, readings were taken at 6 days.

V shed 5 bases, J shed 1 base, and the junction held 8 bases outside the gene matches. Germline V gene data show CDR1 as ENHRY and CDR2 as SYGVKD. CDR3 size: 17 residues. Per the authors' pipeline: Sampled TCR counts reached a median of approximately 93,000 per sample, with values ranging from 23,224 to 690,600. TCRdb independently ran MiXCR on the RACE reads; one entry per CDR3 protein. These V and J calls derive from TCRdb rather than the authors' analysis. The sample has some 200,000 distinct CDR3 sequences, roughly 30% seen once; the top ten hold approximately 3%. Time point given: pre-sensitization, week 0. The sample's treatment: therapeutic diphenylcyclopropenone sensitization with weekly scalp DPC.

This clonotype was sampled from a woman aged 25 to 39 with alopecia areata. Some clones in this sample may be carry-over from other donors' samples. V usage is TRBV10-3 and J usage is TRBJ2-5; 12 nucleotides align to TRBD2. The sample was whole blood, taken in connection with sensitization to the hapten diphenylcyclopropenone (DPC). The CDR3, as DNA: TGTGCCATCAGTCCGACGATGACTAGCGGGGGCCAAGAGACCCAGTACTTC. It is translated as CAISPTMTSGGQETQYF.